This is a list of T cell receptor beta chains from one sample in a study of neurological immune-mediated disorders. From the 5' RACE reads, TCRdb called clonotypes with MiXCR, one entry per CDR3 protein. The sample has 30,000 to 40,000 distinct CDR3 sequences, 3.5% to 4% seen once; the top ten hold approximately 2.2%. The sequencing input was PBMCs. The receptors here all came from a man aged 25-45 years with multiple sclerosis. Both conserved end residues are part of each CDR3. D genes are given only for firm matches. Clone size, where shown, is once, few, many, or a class for clones that have expanded.

clone size: many; J gene: TRBJ2-7; V gene: TRBV3-1; D gene: TRBD1; CDR3 protein: CASSLWTGVGEQYF; CDR3 DNA: TGTGCCAGCAGCCTCTGGACAGGCGTTGGAGAGCAGTACTTC
clone size: many; J gene: TRBJ2-7; V gene: TRBV12-3/TRBV12-4; D gene: -; CDR3 protein: CASGQDHYEQYF; CDR3 DNA: TGTGCCAGCGGCCAGGATCACTACGAGCAGTACTTC
clone size: many; J gene: TRBJ2-7; V gene: TRBV7-6; D gene: TRBD2; CDR3 protein: CASSRTSGGAYEQYF; CDR3 DNA: TGTGCCAGCAGCAGAACTAGCGGGGGGGCCTACGAGCAGTACTTC
clone size: many; J gene: TRBJ2-4; V gene: TRBV5-1; D gene: -; CDR3 protein: CASSLGQENIQYF; CDR3 DNA: TGCGCCAGCAGCTTGGGACAGGAAAACATTCAGTACTTC
clone size: many; J gene: TRBJ1-1; V gene: TRBV5-4; D gene: TRBD1; CDR3 protein: CASSFPGDRLNTEAFF; CDR3 DNA: TGTGCCAGCAGCTTCCCTGGGGACAGATTGAACACTGAAGCTTTCTTT
clone size: many; J gene: TRBJ2-3; V gene: TRBV20-1; D gene: TRBD2; CDR3 protein: CSASGSGGFQDTQYF; CDR3 DNA: TGCAGTGCTAGTGGTAGCGGGGGTTTCCAAGATACGCAGTATTTT
clone size: many; J gene: TRBJ2-2; V gene: TRBV12-3/TRBV12-4; D gene: -; CDR3 protein: CASSLVPYTGELFF; CDR3 DNA: TGTGCCAGCAGTTTAGTTCCCTACACCGGGGAGCTGTTTTTT
clone size: medium-sized; J gene: TRBJ2-2; V gene: TRBV7-9; D gene: -; CDR3 protein: CASSRTGDGELFF; CDR3 DNA: TGTGCCAGCAGCCGAACCGGGGATGGGGAGCTGTTTTTT
clone size: many; J gene: TRBJ1-1; V gene: TRBV5-1; D gene: -; CDR3 protein: CASSLAGAANTEAFF; CDR3 DNA: TGCGCCAGCAGCTTGGCCGGGGCAGCGAACACTGAAGCTTTCTTT
clone size: few; J gene: TRBJ1-1; V gene: TRBV7-9; D gene: TRBD1; CDR3 protein: CASSSPPTERGREAFF; CDR3 DNA: TGTGCCAGCAGCTCCCCGCCGACAGAAAGGGGGCGCGAAGCTTTCTTT
clone size: many; J gene: TRBJ2-2; V gene: TRBV5-1; D gene: -; CDR3 protein: CASTRDTNTGELFF; CDR3 DNA: TGCGCCAGCACCCGTGACACCAACACCGGGGAGCTGTTTTTT
clone size: many; J gene: TRBJ1-2; V gene: TRBV5-1; D gene: -; CDR3 protein: CASSLGIYGNYGYTF; CDR3 DNA: TGCGCCAGCAGCTTGGGAATCTACGGTAACTATGGCTACACCTTC
clone size: many; J gene: TRBJ2-5; V gene: TRBV5-6; D gene: TRBD2; CDR3 protein: CASSYGLAGGGETQYF; CDR3 DNA: TGTGCCAGCAGCTACGGACTAGCGGGGGGCGGGGAGACCCAGTACTTC
clone size: many; J gene: TRBJ2-3; V gene: TRBV5-1; D gene: TRBD2; CDR3 protein: CASSSGLAPTDTQYF; CDR3 DNA: TGCGCCAGCAGCAGTGGACTAGCGCCCACAGATACGCAGTATTTT
clone size: many; J gene: TRBJ2-3; V gene: TRBV7-8; D gene: -; CDR3 protein: CASSPILDTQYF; CDR3 DNA: TGTGCCAGCAGCCCTATCTTAGATACGCAGTATTTT
clone size: -; J gene: TRBJ1-6; V gene: TRBV19; D gene: -; CDR3 protein: CASSLGGPLNF; CDR3 DNA: TGTGCCAGTAGTTTGGGGGGACCCCTCAACTTT
clone size: -; J gene: TRBJ2-5; V gene: TRBV9; D gene: TRBD2; CDR3 protein: CASSVQGDSGGGQETQYF; CDR3 DNA: TGTGCCAGCAGCGTACAAGGGGATAGCGGGGGGGGTCAAGAGACCCAGTACTTC